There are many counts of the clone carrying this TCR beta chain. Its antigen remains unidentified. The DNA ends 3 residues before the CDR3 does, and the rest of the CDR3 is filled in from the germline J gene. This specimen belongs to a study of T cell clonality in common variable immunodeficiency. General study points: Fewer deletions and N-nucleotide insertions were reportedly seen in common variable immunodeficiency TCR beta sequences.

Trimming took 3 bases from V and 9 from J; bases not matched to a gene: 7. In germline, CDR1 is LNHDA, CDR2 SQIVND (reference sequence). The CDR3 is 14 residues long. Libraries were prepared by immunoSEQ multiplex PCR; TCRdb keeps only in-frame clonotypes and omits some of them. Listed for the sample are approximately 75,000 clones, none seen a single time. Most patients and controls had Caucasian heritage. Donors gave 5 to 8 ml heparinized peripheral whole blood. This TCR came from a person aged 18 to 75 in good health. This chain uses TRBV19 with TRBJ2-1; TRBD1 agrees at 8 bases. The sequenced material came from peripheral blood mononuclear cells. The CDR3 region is CASSIQGAIGEQFF. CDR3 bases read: TGTGCCAGTAGTATTCAGGGGGCGATTGGTGAG.